One and the same sample provided the 25 T cell receptor beta chains below, sequenced in a study of cytomegalovirus exposure and HLA in healthy donors. In the PCR, 60 Vbeta and 13 Jbeta primers were used. Sequenced by immunoSEQ multiplex PCR; TCRdb stores in-frame clones only, minus some. This table has about 150,000 clones, about three quarters appearing once. The sequenced sample was PBMCs. Receptor source: a man in his late teens or twenties in good health and CMV-seronegative.

The genes are TRBV9 and TRBJ2-5; 9 bases fit TRBD2. CDR1 and CDR2 from the germline V gene are SGDLS and YYNGEE. The CDR3 extends over 17 amino acids. The V segment lost 0 bases and the J segment 5 bases; nucleotides outside the gene matches: 11. The CDR3 nucleotides are TGTGCCAGCAGCGTAGGGGTAGCGGGAGTCGGTGAGGAGACCCAGTACTTC. This gives the protein CASSVGVAGVGEETQYF.

The chain links TRBV4-1 to TRBJ1-6; possible D gene TRBD1, 5 bases. CDR1 is MGHRA, CDR2 YSYEKL, per germline. The CDR3 has 17 residues. V lost 4 bases, J lost 6 bases, and 19 bases lay in between. The CDR3 loop is CASSPGPPRVINSPLHF. The CDR3 DNA sequence: TGCGCCAGCAGCCCAGGTCCCCCCAGGGTCATTAATTCACCCCTCCACTTT.

The gene calls are TRBV4-3 and TRBJ2-3; 13 nucleotides align to TRBD2. The CDR3 extends over 16 amino acids. The J segment lost 4 bases and the V segment lost 4 bases, leaving 5 bases of the junction unmatched. CDR1 and CDR2 (germline): LGHNA, YSLEER. The CDR3 DNA sequence: TGCGCCAGCAGCCCGAGACTAGCGGGAGGATCAGATACGCAGTATTTT. This encodes CASSPRLAGGSDTQYF.

J is TRBJ2-7 and V is TRBV27; 7 nucleotides line up with TRBD2. The CDR3 totals 14 residues. With 1 base clipped from V and 3 bases from J, the junction kept 3 bases outside the gene matches. Germline CDR1 and CDR2: MNHEY and SMNVEV (reference sequence). CDR3 nucleotide sequence: TGTGCCAGCAGTTTATTAGGGAGGGGCTACGAGCAGTACTTC. Residues: CASSLLGRGYEQYF.

V is TRBV10-3 and J is TRBJ2-5; D uncertain. The V gene lost 4 bases and the J gene lost 0 bases, with 9 bases spanning the gap. The germline V gene has CDR1 ENHRY and CDR2 SYGVKD. The CDR3 length is 14 residues. The CDR3 DNA reads as TGTGCCATCAGTGGGTCGTCTTACCAAGAGACCCAGTACTTC. Translated: CAISGSSYQETQYF.

This chain joins TRBV5-4 and TRBJ2-1; the match to TRBD1 covers 7 bases. Germline values: CDR1 SGHNT, CDR2 YYREEE (reference sequence). V was clipped by 1 base and J by 8 bases; unmatched bases: 3. The CDR3 runs 13 residues. The CDR3 protein is CASSLKGAYEQFF. The CDR3 DNA is TGTGCCAGCAGCTTGAAGGGGGCCTATGAGCAGTTCTTC.

V gene TRBV6-1 combines with J gene TRBJ2-3; 10 positions match TRBD2. The J segment lost 5 bases and the V segment lost 2 bases, leaving 7 bases of the junction unmatched. This CDR3 is built from 16 residues. Germline CDR1 MNHNS, CDR2 SASEGT. The CDR3, as DNA: TGTGCCAGCAGTGAACAGGGGGCTAGCGGGAGAGATACGCAGTATTTT. The encoded protein is CASSEQGASGRDTQYF.

This chain uses TRBV9 with TRBJ1-2, with 8 bases that match TRBD1. There are 14 residues in the CDR3. V dropped 3 bases and J dropped 4; count of bases not matched to a gene: 5. CDR1 is SGDLS and CDR2 is YYNGEE in the germline V gene. The CDR3 is CASSGGQALYGYTF. The CDR3 DNA is TGTGCCAGCAGCGGGGGACAGGCCCTCTATGGCTACACCTTC. Together with reference TRBV9 and TRBJ1-2, the CDR3 gives the full variable domain: DSGVTQTPKHLITATGQRVTLRCSPRSGDLSVYWYQQSLDQGLQFLIQYYNGEERAKGNILERFSAQQFPDLHSELNLSSLELGDSALYFCASSGGQALYGYTFGSGTRLTVV.

This clone was recorded a few times. The V gene is TRBV18, the J gene TRBJ2-5, with a weak D call TRBD1 (5 bases). The end of the DNA aligns better with TRBJ2-7, so the J call may be wrong. Per germline, CDR1 KGHSH and CDR2 LQKENI. This CDR3 has 12 amino acids. The CDR3 spells CASSQDRYEQYF. CDR3 in DNA: TGTGCCAGCTCACAAGACAGATACGAGCAGTACTTC.

This chain uses TRBV7-6 with TRBJ1-1; the match to TRBD1 covers 9 bases. After removal of 5 bases from V and 10 bases from J, the junction contained 8 bases not matched to a gene. The CDR3 runs 13 residues. Per the germline V gene, CDR1 is SGHVS and CDR2 is FNYEAQ. The CDR3: CASSLGQGPAAFF. The CDR3 nucleotides are TGTGCCAGCAGCCTAGGACAGGGGCCCGCAGCTTTCTTT. The full variable domain, with the rest looked up from reference TRBV7-6 and TRBJ1-1, is GAGVSQSPRYKVTKRGQDVALRCDPISGHVSLYWYRQALGQGPEFLTYFNYEAQQDKSGLPNDRFSAERPEGSISTLTIQRTEQRDSAMYRCASSLGQGPAAFFGQGTRLTVV.

Regarding this clone: Other DNA sequences in this sample translate to the same CDR3. V usage is TRBV5-1 and J usage is TRBJ1-1; 12 positions match TRBD1. Germline V lookup: CDR1 SGHRS, CDR2 YFSETQ. The V gene end was trimmed by 5 bases and the J gene end by 8 bases; junction bases not matched to a gene: 7. The CDR3 loop spans 14 amino acids. The CDR3 sequence is CASRGTGGFQEAFF. The CDR3 DNA sequence: TGCGCCAGCAGAGGGACAGGGGGCTTCCAAGAAGCTTTCTTT.

The chain employs TRBV7-2 and TRBJ2-7, with TRBD2 identical over 12 bases. With V trimmed by 4 bases and J by 2 bases, 3 bases remained unmatched. The CDR3 is 15 amino acids. Germline V gene sequence: CDR1 SGHTA, CDR2 FQGNSA. The CDR3 nucleotides read TGTGCCAGCAGCTCCTGGACTAGCGGGGCCTACGAGCAGTACTTC. Its protein is CASSSWTSGAYEQYF.

The chain is built from TRBV18 and TRBJ2-5; TRBD2 matches at 8 bases. Looked up from germline, CDR1 is KGHSH and CDR2 is LQKENI. V dropped 3 bases and J dropped 5; count of bases not matched to a gene: 8. The CDR3 sequence is 15 residues long. The DNA for the CDR3 is TGTGCCAGCTCACCCTCCAGGGTAGCGGGGGAGACCCAGTACTTC. Its translation: CASSPSRVAGETQYF.

The chain combines TRBV4-1 with TRBJ2-5; 10 nucleotides line up with TRBD1. CDR3 size: 13 residues. The trim removed 4 bases at V and 7 bases at J, leaving 3 bases unmatched. Germline CDR1 and CDR2: MGHRA and YSYEKL. CDR3 nucleotide sequence: TGCGCCAGCAGCCGGGACAGGGGAGGGACCCAGTACTTC. Its protein product is CASSRDRGGTQYF.

This chain joins TRBV7-2 and TRBJ1-2; D is uncertain. The CDR3 totals 12 residues. The V end was cut by 2 bases, the J end by 5 bases, with 6 bases between. The germline V gene encodes CDR1 SGHTA and CDR2 FQGNSA. DNA of the CDR3: TGTGCCAGCAGCTTAAGTCAGTATGGCTACACCTTC. Translation: CASSLSQYGYTF.

The rearrangement uses TRBV7-9 and TRBJ1-2; no reliable D call. V was clipped by 1 base and J by 5 bases, with 11 bases between them. Germline CDR1 SEHNR, CDR2 FQNEAQ (reference sequence). CDR3 length equals 14 residues. CDR3 nucleotide sequence: TGTGCCAGCAGCTTAGTGGGCCTTTGGTATGGCTACACCTTC. It yields the protein CASSLVGLWYGYTF.

The V gene is TRBV6-1, the J gene TRBJ1-3; D is ambiguous. Germline lookup yields CDR1 MNHNS and CDR2 SASEGT. The V and J ends lost 5 bases and 0 bases respectively, with 11 bases between them. This CDR3 has 15 amino acids. The CDR3 DNA follows: TGTGCCAGCAGTACCCAACAGAGCTCTGGAAACACCATATATTTT. Translation: CASSTQQSSGNTIYF.

This chain uses TRBV7-9 with TRBJ2-7; D perhaps matches TRBD2 (6 bases). The V end lost 5 bases, the J end lost 3 bases, and 14 bases lay between the germline ends. The length of the CDR3 is 14 residues. Per germline, CDR1 SEHNR and CDR2 FQNEAQ (reference sequence). The CDR3 loop reads CASSGSGLVYEQYF. CDR3 DNA: TGTGCCAGCAGCGGATCGGGACTGGTCTACGAGCAGTACTTC.

V gene TRBV4-3 combines with J gene TRBJ1-1; D uncertain. Germline V gives CDR1 LGHNA, CDR2 YSLEER. The CDR3 totals 17 residues. V lost 1 base and J lost 2, with 17 bases in between. Here the CDR3 reads CASSQGSMAGPNTEAFF. CDR3 in DNA: TGCGCCAGCAGCCAAGGTTCCATGGCGGGCCCCAACACTGAAGCTTTCTTT.

This rearrangement joins TRBV7-2 to TRBJ2-7, with D possibly matching TRBD2 (5 bases). Germline lookup yields CDR1 SGHTA and CDR2 FQGNSA. V was cut by 4 bases and J by 6 bases, with 28 bases left in between. This CDR3 region has 18 residues. The DNA of the CDR3 is TGTGCCAGCAGCTCAAATCGATACGGGAAACCCCCAAACGTCGAGCAGTACTTC. Its translation is CASSSNRYGKPPNVEQYF.

The V and J genes are TRBV7-9 and TRBJ2-5; 12 bases align to TRBD1. The length of the CDR3 is 16 residues. The germline gives CDR1 SEHNR, CDR2 FQNEAQ (reference sequence). Trimming at V came to 1 base and at J to 1 base, leaving 1 base not matched to a gene. CDR3 residues: CASSLGDRGLQETQYF. The CDR3 region has the DNA TGTGCCAGCAGCTTAGGGGACAGGGGGCTCCAAGAGACCCAGTACTTC.

The V and J genes are TRBV6-6 and TRBJ2-2; 7 bases are a match to TRBD2. With V trimmed by 8 bases and J by 3 bases, 12 bases remained unmatched. The germline V gene encodes CDR1 MNHNY and CDR2 SVGAGI (reference sequence). The CDR3 consists of 16 residues. CDR3 sequence reads: CASFKEGGPDTGELFF. Written as DNA, the CDR3 is TGTGCCAGCTTCAAAGAGGGAGGGCCGGACACCGGGGAGCTGTTTTTT.

V usage is TRBV15 and J usage is TRBJ2-5, with 10 bases that match TRBD1. TRBJ2-7 matches the DNA end more closely, so the J call is doubtful. The length of the CDR3 is 15 residues. Germline values: CDR1 LNHNV, CDR2 YYDKDF (reference sequence). The DNA of the CDR3 is TGTGCCACCAGCCCAACGGGACAGGGGACCTACGAGCAGTACTTC. Translating it yields CATSPTGQGTYEQYF.

This clone was seen a single time. V gene TRBV19 combines with J gene TRBJ1-6; D perhaps matches TRBD1 (5 bases). The CDR3 runs to 13 residues. Trimming took 4 bases from V and 8 from J, leaving 9 bases between them. The germline CDR1 and CDR2 sequences are LNHDA and SQIVND (reference sequence). The CDR3 coding sequence is TGTGCCAGTAGTACACGGGACTATTCACCCCTCCACTTT. As protein: CASSTRDYSPLHF.

The chain carries TRBV29-1 and TRBJ2-7, with 7 bases identical to TRBD1. V lost 6 bases to trimming and J lost 6 bases; unmatched junction nucleotides: 8. CDR1 and CDR2 from the germline V gene are SQVTM and ANQGSEA. The CDR3 contains 12 residues. For the CDR3, the DNA is TGCAGCGTAGACAGGGTTCGGGGCGAGCAGTACTTC. It translates to CSVDRVRGEQYF.